The source of this T cell receptor (beta chain) is a study of radiation and T cells in renal cell carcinoma. Worth noting for this clone: Its cognate antigen is unknown.

Overall study findings and caveats: No pretreatment tumor biopsies were available for baseline clonotypes.

Trimming removed 10 bases from V and 2 bases from J, with 11 bases in between. The CDR3 is 12 residues long. CDR1 and CDR2 (germline): MNHEY, SMNVEV (reference sequence). Repertoires were generated with immunoSEQ multiplex PCR, while TCRdb's copy carries only in-frame clones and drops some. Counted here are about 77,000 clones, less than 85% occurring once; the ten biggest clones make up about 2.5%. The sample's time point: blood 4 weeks post-SBRT, at nephrectomy. Described treatment: 15 Gy SBRT to primary tumor, nephrectomy 4 weeks later. The TCR originated in a woman in her sixties or seventies with renal cell carcinoma. The chain carries TRBV27 and TRBJ1-1; tentative D call: TRBD1 (6 bases). The input for sequencing was blood, taken from a patient whose treatment included radiotherapy and nephrectomy. CDR3: CATRGTNTEAFF. CDR3 DNA: TGTGCCACCAGGGGAACCAACACTGAAGCTTTCTTT.